This is a list of T cell receptor beta chains from one sample in a study of OX40 agonist ivuxolimab in advanced cancers. Generated by immunoSEQ multiplex PCR, the TCRdb table keeps only in-frame clones and is missing some. The sample yields about 44,000 clones, under 90% seen once. The starting material was CD4+ or CD8+ T cells sorted from blood, obtained in a trial of the OX40 agonist ivuxolimab. Receptors originate from an adult with an advanced solid tumor such as melanoma, head and neck, liver or kidney cancer. Each CDR3 is given with its conserved first and last residue. The D gene is left open where the match is weak. Rows give clone size only sometimes, using once, few, many, or a class for an expanded clone.

cdr3_aa cdr3_nt d_call v_call clone_size j_call
CSVDGKRYNEQFF TGCAGCGTTGACGGGAAGCGGTACAATGAGCAGTTCTTC NA TRBV29-1 NA TRBJ2-1
CASSVDRGEMGDSNQPQHF TGTGCCAGCAGCGTGGACAGGGGGGAGATGGGAGATAGCAATCAGCCCCAGCATTTT TRBD1 TRBV9 NA TRBJ1-5
CASSSPGGGTGELFF TGTGCCAGCAGCTCACCAGGGGGAGGCACCGGGGAGCTGTTTTTT NA TRBV5-4 NA TRBJ2-2
CASRYRGNTEAFF TGTGCCAGCAGATACAGGGGAAACACTGAAGCTTTCTTT TRBD1 TRBV7-2 few TRBJ1-1
CASSLDMSLGGELFF TGCGCCAGCAGCTTGGATATGTCTTTAGGCGGGGAGCTGTTTTTT NA TRBV5-1 NA TRBJ2-2
CASSVRTGAGNTIYF TGTGCCAGCAGCGTACGGACAGGGGCGGGAAACACCATATATTTT TRBD1 TRBV9 NA TRBJ1-3
CAISDRQLSYEQYF TGTGCCATCAGTGACCGCCAGCTATCCTACGAGCAGTACTTC NA TRBV10-3 NA TRBJ2-7
CASSTGPGTYEQYF TGTGCCAGCAGTACAGGGCCGGGAACCTACGAGCAGTACTTC NA TRBV6-5 NA TRBJ2-7
CATTTNEKLFF TGTGCCACCACAACTAATGAAAAACTGTTTTTT NA TRBV28 once TRBJ1-4
CASSSSDRAAFYGYTF TGTGCCAGCAGCTCTTCCGACCGGGCCGCTTTTTATGGCTACACCTTC NA TRBV28 NA TRBJ1-2
CASGLNRGPNTEAFF TGTGCCAGCGGCCTCAACAGGGGGCCGAACACTGAAGCTTTCTTT TRBD1 TRBV6-6 NA TRBJ1-1
CASSSTGDQPQHF TGTGCCAGCAGTTCAACAGGGGATCAGCCCCAGCATTTT TRBD1 TRBV28 NA TRBJ1-5
CASSYGTSSYEQYF TGCGCCAGCAGCTACGGGACTTCCTCCTACGAGCAGTACTTC NA TRBV5-1 NA TRBJ2-7
CASSETGRGTGELFF TGCGCCAGTAGTGAAACGGGAAGAGGTACCGGGGAGCTGTTTTTT NA TRBV10-1 NA TRBJ2-2
CASSRATGINTEAFF TGCGCCAGCAGTCGGGCTACAGGGATCAACACTGAAGCTTTCTTT NA TRBV5-1 NA TRBJ1-1
CASSAGHLMNTEAFF TGTGCCAGCTCGGCGGGACACCTCATGAACACTGAAGCTTTCTTT NA TRBV18 NA TRBJ1-1
CASRGDMNTGELFF TGTGCCAGCAGGGGGGACATGAACACCGGGGAGCTGTTTTTT NA TRBV2 once TRBJ2-2
CASSLSGVGTDTQYF TGTGCCAGCAGCTTGTCCGGGGTCGGGACAGATACGCAGTATTTT NA TRBV5-8 NA TRBJ2-3
CASSAGQGVTDTQYF TGCGCCAGCAGCGCGGGACAGGGAGTGACAGATACGCAGTATTTT TRBD1 TRBV5-1 NA TRBJ2-3
CAITAGLANTDTQYF TGTGCCATCACCGCGGGACTAGCGAACACAGATACGCAGTATTTT TRBD2 TRBV9 NA TRBJ2-3
CASSPRLAGDYEQYF TGTGCCAGCAGCCCCCGTCTAGCGGGAGACTACGAGCAGTACTTC TRBD2 TRBV9 NA TRBJ2-7
CASSRDLLQTQYF TGTGCCAGCAGCCGTGACTTGCTCCAGACCCAGTACTTC NA TRBV13 NA TRBJ2-5
CASSLSAQGIGETQYF TGTGCCAGCAGCCTCTCGGCGCAGGGTATTGGAGAGACCCAGTACTTC NA TRBV7-6 NA TRBJ2-5
CASSPSSGMELFF TGTGCCAGCAGCCCATCTAGCGGGATGGAGCTGTTTTTT TRBD2 TRBV11-2 NA TRBJ2-2
CASRGGPGTYEQYF TGTGCCAGCAGAGGCGGACCCGGTACCTACGAGCAGTACTTC NA TRBV28 NA TRBJ2-7
CASSLAGTYEQYF TGCGCCAGCAGCTTGGCAGGGACGTACGAGCAGTACTTC NA TRBV5-1 NA TRBJ2-7
CAISEFGQGSGYTF TGTGCCATCAGTGAGTTCGGACAGGGAAGCGGCTACACCTTC TRBD1 TRBV10-3 few TRBJ1-2
CASSGGTLNTGELFF TGTGCCAGCAGCGGCGGGACACTGAACACCGGGGAGCTGTTTTTT NA TRBV5-5 NA TRBJ2-2
CASSPGVEQYF TGTGCCAGCAGTCCGGGGGTGGAGCAGTACTTC NA TRBV6-1 NA TRBJ2-7
CASSFLAGLYNEQFF TGTGCCAGCAGCTTCCTAGCGGGACTCTACAATGAGCAGTTCTTC TRBD2 TRBV5-5 NA TRBJ2-1
CASSPGAVSLTDTQYF TGTGCCAGCAGCCCGGGGGCTGTAAGCCTCACAGATACGCAGTATTTT NA TRBV5-4 NA TRBJ2-3
CASSLFEAGLYEQYF TGCGCCAGCAGCCTCTTCGAGGCGGGACTCTACGAGCAGTACTTC NA TRBV4-1 NA TRBJ2-7
CASTPTSGRPGAPYNEQFF TGTGCCAGCACCCCGACTAGCGGGAGACCCGGCGCCCCTTACAATGAGCAGTTCTTC TRBD2 TRBV27 once TRBJ2-1
CASNGRASGSAGELFF TGTGCCAGTAACGGCCGGGCTAGCGGGAGCGCCGGGGAGCTGTTTTTT TRBD2 TRBV19 NA TRBJ2-2
CASTIRGGYEQYF TGTGCCAGCACTATACGGGGAGGGTACGAGCAGTACTTC TRBD2 TRBV6-6 NA TRBJ2-7
CASSPVAGYYEQYF TGTGCCAGCTCACCTGTGGCAGGGTACTACGAGCAGTACTTC NA TRBV18 NA TRBJ2-7
CSAHFLVQGTQETQYF TGCAGCGCCCACTTTCTAGTCCAGGGGACCCAAGAGACCCAGTACTTC NA TRBV29-1 few TRBJ2-5
CASSQLAGAQEGYGYTF TGCGCCAGCAGCCAGCTTGCCGGGGCCCAAGAGGGCTATGGCTACACCTTC NA TRBV4-1 NA TRBJ1-2
CASSLGTGQETQYF TGCGCCAGCAGCCTAGGGACAGGTCAAGAGACCCAGTACTTC TRBD1 TRBV10-1 NA TRBJ2-5
CAWGDKNSNEKLFF TGTGCCTGGGGGGACAAAAATTCGAATGAAAAACTGTTTTTT NA TRBV30 NA TRBJ1-4
CASSLGDGIYNEQFF TGTGCCAGCAGCTTAGGGGACGGGATTTACAATGAGCAGTTCTTC NA TRBV11-3 NA TRBJ2-1
CASSLRLGETQYF TGTGCCAGCAGCTTGCGGCTCGGAGAGACCCAGTACTTC NA TRBV5-6 NA TRBJ2-5
CASSRGGILGVEAFF TGTGCCAGCAGCCGCGGCGGGATCCTCGGGGTAGAAGCTTTCTTT NA TRBV5-8 NA TRBJ1-1
CASNDGGSADTQYF TGCGCCAGCAATGATGGCGGGAGCGCAGATACGCAGTATTTT TRBD2 TRBV5-1 NA TRBJ2-3
CASSPTLQFDGYTF TGTGCCAGCTCACCAACTCTCCAATTCGATGGCTACACCTTC NA TRBV18 NA TRBJ1-2
CASSVVGGTYNEQFF TGTGCCAGCAGCGTAGTTGGCGGGACCTACAATGAGCAGTTCTTC NA TRBV9 few TRBJ2-1
CASSLTGKGYTF TGTGCCAGCAGTTTAACAGGGAAAGGCTACACCTTC NA TRBV27 NA TRBJ1-2
CASSMGETQYF TGTGCCAGCAGTATGGGGGAGACCCAGTACTTC NA TRBV11-2 NA TRBJ2-5
CATSREQGGHQPQHF TGTGCCACCAGCAGAGAACAGGGGGGCCATCAGCCCCAGCATTTT TRBD1 TRBV15 NA TRBJ1-5
CASSNTQGRSTDTQYF TGTGCCAGCAGTAATACTCAAGGGAGGAGCACAGATACGCAGTATTTT NA TRBV6-6 NA TRBJ2-3
CASSFQQGMGNTEAFF TGCGCCAGCAGCTTTCAACAGGGAATGGGGAACACTGAAGCTTTCTTT NA TRBV5-1 NA TRBJ1-1
CASSAGTGEISPFF TGCGCCAGCAGTGCCGGGACAGGGGAAATCTCGCCGTTCTTC TRBD1 TRBV5-1 NA TRBJ2-1
CASGGSNQPQHF TGTGCCAGCGGGGGAAGCAATCAGCCCCAGCATTTT NA TRBV27 NA TRBJ1-5
CASSTGTSEYNEQFF TGTGCCAGTAGTACCGGGACTAGCGAATACAATGAGCAGTTCTTC TRBD2 TRBV6-1 NA TRBJ2-1
CASSLVSGVETQYF TGCGCCAGCAGCCTCGTGAGCGGGGTAGAGACCCAGTACTTC TRBD2 TRBV5-1 NA TRBJ2-5
CASSFGQGGYNEQFF TGTGCCAGCAGCTTTGGTCAGGGGGGATACAATGAGCAGTTCTTC NA TRBV11-2 NA TRBJ2-1
CAISDGLAGGFSYEQYF TGTGCCATCAGTGACGGACTAGCGGGAGGCTTCTCCTACGAGCAGTACTTC TRBD2 TRBV10-3 NA TRBJ2-7
CASSAKLGEQFF TGTGCCAGCAGTGCTAAGCTCGGTGAGCAGTTCTTC NA TRBV6-4 NA TRBJ2-1
CASSYSAGGSYGYTF TGTGCCAGCAGTTACTCCGCCGGGGGTAGCTATGGCTACACCTTC NA TRBV6-5 NA TRBJ1-2
CASSQRETQYF TGTGCCAGCAGCCAACGGGAGACCCAGTACTTC NA TRBV14 NA TRBJ2-5